This T cell receptor (beta chain) was recovered during a study of blood T cell repertoires in COVID-19 (TCRdb year 2020). General notes on the study: Samples from collaborators originated in the United States, Italy and Spain and spanned both the acute and convalescent phases of COVID-19. The samples were drawn from the first 160 participants of the ongoing ImmuneRACE study and from 1,254 subjects provided by 6 global collaborators. The repertoires were made available in a free public database intended to serve as a resource for research on the immune response to SARS-CoV-2. Where available, HLA class I and class II types were taken from metadata supplied by the sample provider and were not determined by assay-based typing. Sample metadata almost always included a de-identified subject ID, COVID-19 status, age in years and sex. The dataset comprised deeply sampled blood TCRbeta repertoires from subjects exposed to, actively infected with, or recovered from COVID-19. The material from the prospective study consisted of cDNA or gDNA derived from T cells, B-cell-depleted T cells, or PBMCs. Broader findings and caveats from the paper: The amount of clinical and demographic metadata varied by source and participant and was provided uncurated.

The collaborating institutions used their own protocols to collect whole blood in K2EDTA tubes. For TCRbeta analysis, collaborators shipped samples as frozen whole blood, isolated PBMCs, or DNA extracted from either of those sample types. Turning to this clone: Its antigen remains unidentified. Base qualities are not at hand, and no much larger clone is one base apart.

TCRbeta CDR3 regions were amplified from genomic DNA by means of the immunoSEQ Assay, a bias-controlled multiplex PCR. The authors' pipeline ran thus. Nucleated cell counts per sample were estimated from amplification of reference gene primers within the assay. To quantify the absolute abundance of each unique TCRbeta CDR3 rearrangement, sequence reads were collapsed and filtered. For each sample, productive Simpson clonality was calculated as the square root of Simpson's diversity index over productive rearrangements. In TCRdb, the immuneACCESS table is reduced to in-frame sequences with V and J assigned. These tables do not hold every clone; where another copy was compared, an unresolved V gene accounts for under half, and the others remain unexplained. That table gives V, J and clone size, and the DNA gave D and trimming. Present in this sample are about 170,000 clones, around 87% of which were seen just once. The ten largest account for more than 6.5% of the sample.

Reading from cysteine to phenylalanine, the CDR3 counts 16 amino acids. Only the CDR3 region is kept as DNA, spanning 48 bases read in frame from base 1. CDR1 and CDR2 (MDHEN, SYDVKM) derive from the germline V gene. V loses 2 bases at its end and J loses 6 bases; junction bases beyond the gene matches: 9. The chain employs TRBV28 and TRBJ2-1; 8 central nucleotides agree with TRBD2. The material sequenced was peripheral blood. The sequence was obtained from a woman aged 80 or over in a cohort sampled during active or convalescent COVID-19. The DNA reads TGTGCCAGCAGTTTAAGTACGCGGCTAGCGGGCAATGAGCAGTTCTTC. Translated, it reads CASSLSTRLAGNEQFF.